This TCR beta chain was found in a study of identifying expanded T cells in peripheral blood. Germline V gives CDR1 SNHLY, CDR2 FYNNEI. The CDR3 length is 15 residues. The V segment lost 0 bases and the J segment 4 bases; nucleotides outside the gene matches: 4. Sequencing used immunoSEQ multiplex PCR; TCRdb keeps in-frame clones, though not all of them. This table holds around 99,000 clones, about 88% found once. The receptor was derived from a person aged 18 to 70 in good health. Sequencing input: blood. The chain recombines TRBV2 with TRBJ2-5, with TRBD1 matching 8 bases. The CDR3, as DNA: TGTGCCAGCAGTGAAGCGACGGACAGGGCAGAGACCCAGTACTTC. As protein: CASSEATDRAETQYF.